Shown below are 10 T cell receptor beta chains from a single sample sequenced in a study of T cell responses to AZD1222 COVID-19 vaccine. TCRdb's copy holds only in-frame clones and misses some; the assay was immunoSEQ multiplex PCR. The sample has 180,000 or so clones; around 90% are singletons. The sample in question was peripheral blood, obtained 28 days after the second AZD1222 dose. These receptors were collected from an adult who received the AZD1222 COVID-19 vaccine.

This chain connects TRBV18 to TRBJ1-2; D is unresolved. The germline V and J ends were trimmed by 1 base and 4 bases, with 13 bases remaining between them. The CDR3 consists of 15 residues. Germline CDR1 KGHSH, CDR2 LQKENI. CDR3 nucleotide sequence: TGTGCCAGCTCACCACTAGGCAGAGAAGCCTATGGCTACACCTTC. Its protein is CASSPLGREAYGYTF.

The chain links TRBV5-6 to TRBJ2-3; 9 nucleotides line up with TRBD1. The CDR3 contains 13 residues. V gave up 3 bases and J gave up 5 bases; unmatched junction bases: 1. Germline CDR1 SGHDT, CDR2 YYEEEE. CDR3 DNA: TGTGCCAGCAGCTCGACAGGGGGAGATACGCAGTATTTT. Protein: CASSSTGGDTQYF.

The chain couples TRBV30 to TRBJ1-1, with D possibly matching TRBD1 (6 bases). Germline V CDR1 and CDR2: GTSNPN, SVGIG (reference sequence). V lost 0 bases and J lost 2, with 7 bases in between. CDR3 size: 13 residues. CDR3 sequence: CAWSVGANTEAFF. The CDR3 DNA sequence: TGTGCCTGGAGTGTGGGGGCCAACACTGAAGCTTTCTTT.

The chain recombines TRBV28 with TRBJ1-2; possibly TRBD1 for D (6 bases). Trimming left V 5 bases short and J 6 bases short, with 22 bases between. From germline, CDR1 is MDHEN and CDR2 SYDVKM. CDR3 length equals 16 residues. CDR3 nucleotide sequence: TGTGCCAGCAGTCCATCGGACAGAGGGAGCGTCGATGGCTACACCTTC. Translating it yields CASSPSDRGSVDGYTF.

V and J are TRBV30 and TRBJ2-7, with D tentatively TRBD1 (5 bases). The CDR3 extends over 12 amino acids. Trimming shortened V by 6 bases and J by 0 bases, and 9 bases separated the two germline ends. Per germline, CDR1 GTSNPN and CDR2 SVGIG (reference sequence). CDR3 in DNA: TGTGCCTGTGACCAGGGCTCCTACGAGCAGTACTTC. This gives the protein CACDQGSYEQYF.

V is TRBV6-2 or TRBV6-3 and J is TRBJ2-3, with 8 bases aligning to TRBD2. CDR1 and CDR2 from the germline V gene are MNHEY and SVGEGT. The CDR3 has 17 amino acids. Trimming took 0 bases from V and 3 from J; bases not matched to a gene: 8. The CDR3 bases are TGTGCCAGCAGTTACTCCCCGGAGGAGCGGGGGACAGATACGCAGTATTTT. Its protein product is CASSYSPEERGTDTQYF.

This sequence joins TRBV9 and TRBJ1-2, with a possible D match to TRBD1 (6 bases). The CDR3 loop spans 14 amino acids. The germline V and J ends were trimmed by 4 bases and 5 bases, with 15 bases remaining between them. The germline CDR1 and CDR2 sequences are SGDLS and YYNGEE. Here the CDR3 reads CASSNRQGWYGYTF. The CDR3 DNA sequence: TGTGCCAGCAGCAACCGGCAGGGGTGGTATGGCTACACCTTC.

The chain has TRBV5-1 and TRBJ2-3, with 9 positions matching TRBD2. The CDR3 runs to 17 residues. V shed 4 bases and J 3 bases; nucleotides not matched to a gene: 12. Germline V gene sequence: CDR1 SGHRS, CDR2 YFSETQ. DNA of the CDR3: TGCGCCAGCAGCCCCGTTCGTAGCGGGGGACCTACAGATACGCAGTATTTT. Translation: CASSPVRSGGPTDTQYF.

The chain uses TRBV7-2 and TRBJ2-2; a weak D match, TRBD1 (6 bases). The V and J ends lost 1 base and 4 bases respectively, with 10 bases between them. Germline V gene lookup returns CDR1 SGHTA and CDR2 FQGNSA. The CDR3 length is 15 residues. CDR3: CASSLGGPGTGELFF. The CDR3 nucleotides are TGTGCCAGCAGCTTAGGGGGGCCGGGCACCGGGGAGCTGTTTTTT.

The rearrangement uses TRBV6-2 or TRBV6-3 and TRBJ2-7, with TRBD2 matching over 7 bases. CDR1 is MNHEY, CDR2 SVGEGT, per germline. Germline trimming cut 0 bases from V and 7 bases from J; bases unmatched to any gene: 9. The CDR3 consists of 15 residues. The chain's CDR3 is CASSYSGSGKGEQYF. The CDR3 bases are TGTGCCAGCAGTTACTCGGGCAGCGGGAAGGGGGAGCAGTACTTC.